This TCR beta chain stems from a study of T cells after yellow fever vaccination. The germline CDR1 and CDR2 sequences are LGHDT and YNNKEL (reference sequence). Trimming left V 4 bases short and J 2 bases short, with 12 bases between. The CDR3 extends over 14 amino acids. TCRdb reprocessed the 5' RACE reads via MiXCR and lists one record per CDR3 protein. The table shows 450,000 to 550,000 distinct CDR3 sequences, with about a fifth occurring only once. This chain links TRBV3-1 with TRBJ2-7, with a possible D match to TRBD1 (5 bases). This material consisted of PBMCs, taken 21 days after the first yellow fever vaccination. This sequence originates from a man younger than 35 who received the YFV17D yellow fever vaccine. CDR3 residues: CASSPRQIPYEQYF. CDR3 DNA sequence: TGTGCCAGCAGCCCCAGACAGATTCCCTACGAGCAGTACTTC.